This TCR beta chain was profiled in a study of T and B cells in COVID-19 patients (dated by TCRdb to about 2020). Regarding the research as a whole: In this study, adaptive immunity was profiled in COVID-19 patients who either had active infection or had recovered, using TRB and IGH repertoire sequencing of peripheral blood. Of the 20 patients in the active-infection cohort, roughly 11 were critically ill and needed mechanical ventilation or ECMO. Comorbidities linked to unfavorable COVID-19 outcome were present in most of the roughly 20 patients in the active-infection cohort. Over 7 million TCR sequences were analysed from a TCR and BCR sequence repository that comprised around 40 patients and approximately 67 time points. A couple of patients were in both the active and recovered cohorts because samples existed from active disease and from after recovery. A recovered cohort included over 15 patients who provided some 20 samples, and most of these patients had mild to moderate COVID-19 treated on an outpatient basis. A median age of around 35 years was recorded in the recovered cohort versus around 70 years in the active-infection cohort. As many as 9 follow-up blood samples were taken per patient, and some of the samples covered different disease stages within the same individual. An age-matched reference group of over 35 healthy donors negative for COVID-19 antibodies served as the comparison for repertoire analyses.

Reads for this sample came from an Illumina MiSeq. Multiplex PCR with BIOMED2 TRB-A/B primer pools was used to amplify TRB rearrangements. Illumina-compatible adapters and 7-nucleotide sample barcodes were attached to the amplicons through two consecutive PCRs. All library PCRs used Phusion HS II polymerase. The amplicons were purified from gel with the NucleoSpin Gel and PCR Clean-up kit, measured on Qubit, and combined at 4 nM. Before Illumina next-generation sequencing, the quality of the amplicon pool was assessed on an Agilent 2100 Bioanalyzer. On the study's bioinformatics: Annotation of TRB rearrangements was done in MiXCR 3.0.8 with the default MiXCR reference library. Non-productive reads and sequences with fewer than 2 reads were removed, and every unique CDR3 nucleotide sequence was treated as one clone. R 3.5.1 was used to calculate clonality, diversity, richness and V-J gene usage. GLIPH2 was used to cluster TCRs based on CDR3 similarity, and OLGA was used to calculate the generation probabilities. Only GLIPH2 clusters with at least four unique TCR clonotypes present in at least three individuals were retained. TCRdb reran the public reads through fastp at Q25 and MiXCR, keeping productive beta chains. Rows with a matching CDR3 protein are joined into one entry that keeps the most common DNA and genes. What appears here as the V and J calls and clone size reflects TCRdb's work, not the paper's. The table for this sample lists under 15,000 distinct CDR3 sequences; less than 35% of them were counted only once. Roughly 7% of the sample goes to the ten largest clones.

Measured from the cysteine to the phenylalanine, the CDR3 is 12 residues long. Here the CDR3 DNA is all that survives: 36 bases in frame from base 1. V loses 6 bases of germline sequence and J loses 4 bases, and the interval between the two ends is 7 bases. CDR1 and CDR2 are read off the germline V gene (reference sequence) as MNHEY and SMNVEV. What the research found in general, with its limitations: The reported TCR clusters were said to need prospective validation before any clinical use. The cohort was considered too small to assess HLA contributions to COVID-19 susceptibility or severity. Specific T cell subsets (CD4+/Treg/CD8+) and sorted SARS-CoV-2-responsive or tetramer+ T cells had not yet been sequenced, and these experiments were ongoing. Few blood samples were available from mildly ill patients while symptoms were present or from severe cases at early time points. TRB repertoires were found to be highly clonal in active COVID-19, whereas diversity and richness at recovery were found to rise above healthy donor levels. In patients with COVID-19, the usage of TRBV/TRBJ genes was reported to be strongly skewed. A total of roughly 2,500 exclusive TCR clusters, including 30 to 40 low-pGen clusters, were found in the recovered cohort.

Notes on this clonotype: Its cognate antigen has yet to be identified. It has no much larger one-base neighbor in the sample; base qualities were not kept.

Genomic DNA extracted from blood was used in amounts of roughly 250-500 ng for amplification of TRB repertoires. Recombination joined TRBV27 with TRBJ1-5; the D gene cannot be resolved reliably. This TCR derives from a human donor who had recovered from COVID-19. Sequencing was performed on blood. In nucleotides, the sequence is TGTGCCAGCAGGCAGCGGAATCAGCCCCAGCATTTT. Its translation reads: CASRQRNQPQHF.